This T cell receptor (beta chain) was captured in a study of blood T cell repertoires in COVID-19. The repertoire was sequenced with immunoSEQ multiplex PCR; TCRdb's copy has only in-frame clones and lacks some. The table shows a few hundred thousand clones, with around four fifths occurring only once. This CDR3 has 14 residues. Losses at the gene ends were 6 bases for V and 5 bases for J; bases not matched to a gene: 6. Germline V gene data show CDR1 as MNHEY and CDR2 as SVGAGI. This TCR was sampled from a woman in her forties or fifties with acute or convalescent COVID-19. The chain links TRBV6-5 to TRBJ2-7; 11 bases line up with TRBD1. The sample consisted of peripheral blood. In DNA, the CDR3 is TGTGCCAGCAGGGAGGACAGGGGGCCGAACGAGCAGTACTTC. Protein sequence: CASREDRGPNEQYF.